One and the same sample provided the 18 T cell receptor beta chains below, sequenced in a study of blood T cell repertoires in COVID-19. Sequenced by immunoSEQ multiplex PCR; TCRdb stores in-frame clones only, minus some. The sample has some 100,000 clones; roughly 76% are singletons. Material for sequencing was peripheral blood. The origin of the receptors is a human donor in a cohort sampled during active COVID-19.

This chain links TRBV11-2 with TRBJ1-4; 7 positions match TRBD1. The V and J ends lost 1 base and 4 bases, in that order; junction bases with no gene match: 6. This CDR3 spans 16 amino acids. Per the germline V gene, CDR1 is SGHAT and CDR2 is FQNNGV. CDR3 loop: CASSLGAGQHNEKLFF. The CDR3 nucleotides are TGTGCCAGCAGCTTAGGCGCGGGACAGCATAATGAAAAACTGTTTTTT.

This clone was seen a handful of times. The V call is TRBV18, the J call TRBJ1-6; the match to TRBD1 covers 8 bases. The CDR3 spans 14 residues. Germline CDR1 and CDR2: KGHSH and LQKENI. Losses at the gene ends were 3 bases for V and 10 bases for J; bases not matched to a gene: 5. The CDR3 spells CASSPTGDRSPLHF. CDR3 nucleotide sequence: TGTGCCAGCTCACCGACAGGGGACCGGTCACCCCTCCACTTT.

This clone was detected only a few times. This chain's CDR3 is CASTDWGHNYNEQFF. CDR3 DNA sequence: TGTGCCAGTACCGACTGGGGACACAACTACAATGAGCAGTTCTTC. The chain uses TRBV19 and TRBJ2-1; possible D gene TRBD1, 6 bases. Per the germline V gene, CDR1 is LNHDA and CDR2 is SQIVND (reference sequence). V was cut by 7 bases and J by 3 bases, with 16 bases left in between. The CDR3 totals 15 residues. Complete variable domain (other parts from reference TRBV19 and TRBJ2-1): DGGITQSPKYLFRKEGQNVTLSCEQNLNHDAMYWYRQDPGQGLRLIYYSQIVNDFQKGDIAEGYSVSREKKESFPLTVTSAQKNPTAFYLCASTDWGHNYNEQFFGPGTRLTVL.

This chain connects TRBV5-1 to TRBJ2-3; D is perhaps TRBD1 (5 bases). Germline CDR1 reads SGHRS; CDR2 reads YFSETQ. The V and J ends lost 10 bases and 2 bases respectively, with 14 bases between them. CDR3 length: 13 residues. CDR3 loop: CACNLGLTDTQYF. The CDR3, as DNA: TGCGCCTGCAATCTGGGGCTCACAGATACGCAGTATTTT. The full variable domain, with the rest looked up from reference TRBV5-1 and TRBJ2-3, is KAGVTQTPRYLIKTRGQQVTLSCSPISGHRSVSWYQQTPGQGLQFLFEYFSETQRNKGNFPGRFSGRQFSNSRSEMNVSTLELGDSALYLCACNLGLTDTQYFGPGTRLTVL.

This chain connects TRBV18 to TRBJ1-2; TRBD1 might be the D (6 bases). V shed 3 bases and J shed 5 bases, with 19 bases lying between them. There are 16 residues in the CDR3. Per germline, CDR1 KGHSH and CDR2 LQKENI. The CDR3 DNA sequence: TGTGCCAGCTCACCGGAGGGACACGGGGGGACTTATGGCTACACCTTC. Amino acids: CASSPEGHGGTYGYTF.

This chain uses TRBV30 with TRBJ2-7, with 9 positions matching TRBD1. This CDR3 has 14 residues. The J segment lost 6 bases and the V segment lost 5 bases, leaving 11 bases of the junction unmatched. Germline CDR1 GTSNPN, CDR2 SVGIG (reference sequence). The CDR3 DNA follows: TGTGCCTGGGGACCCGGGACAGGGTACCGCGAGCAGTACTTC. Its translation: CAWGPGTGYREQYF.

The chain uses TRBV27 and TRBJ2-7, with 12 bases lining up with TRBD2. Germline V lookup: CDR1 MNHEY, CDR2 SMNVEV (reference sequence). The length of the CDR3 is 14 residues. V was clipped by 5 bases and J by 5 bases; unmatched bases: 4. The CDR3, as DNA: TGTGCCAGCAGTCCGAGACTAGCGGGAGACGAGCAGTACTTC. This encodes CASSPRLAGDEQYF.

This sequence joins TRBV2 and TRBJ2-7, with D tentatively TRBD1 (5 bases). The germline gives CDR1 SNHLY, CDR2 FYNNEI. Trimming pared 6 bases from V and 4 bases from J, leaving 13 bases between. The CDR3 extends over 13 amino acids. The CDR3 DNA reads TGTGCCAGCAGGCCCGGAACAGGTTACGAGCAGTACTTC. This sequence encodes CASRPGTGYEQYF.

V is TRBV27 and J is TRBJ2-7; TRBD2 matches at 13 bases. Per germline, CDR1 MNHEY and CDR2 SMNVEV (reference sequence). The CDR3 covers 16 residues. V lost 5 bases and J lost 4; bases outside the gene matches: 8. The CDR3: CASSLRTSGSVYEQYF. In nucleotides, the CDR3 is TGTGCCAGCAGTCTCCGGACTAGCGGGAGTGTGTACGAGCAGTACTTC.

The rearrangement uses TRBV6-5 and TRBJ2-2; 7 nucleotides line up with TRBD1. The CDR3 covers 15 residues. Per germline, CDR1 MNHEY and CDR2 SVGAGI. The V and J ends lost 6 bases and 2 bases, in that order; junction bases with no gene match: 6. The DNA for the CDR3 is TGTGCCAGCAGATGGGACAGCCAAAACACCGGGGAGCTGTTTTTT. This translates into CASRWDSQNTGELFF.

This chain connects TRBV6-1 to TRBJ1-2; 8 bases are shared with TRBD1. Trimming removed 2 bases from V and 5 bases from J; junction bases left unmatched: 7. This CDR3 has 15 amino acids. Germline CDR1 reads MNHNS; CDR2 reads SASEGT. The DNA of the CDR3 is TGTGCCAGCAGTGAACCAGGACAGGGACTATATGGCTACACCTTC. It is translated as CASSEPGQGLYGYTF.

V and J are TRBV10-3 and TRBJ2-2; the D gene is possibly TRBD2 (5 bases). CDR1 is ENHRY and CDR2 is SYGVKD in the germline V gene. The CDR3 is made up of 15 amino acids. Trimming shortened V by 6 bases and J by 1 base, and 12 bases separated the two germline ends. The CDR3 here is CAIREGQMNTGELFF. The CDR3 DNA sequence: TGTGCCATCAGAGAGGGCCAGATGAACACCGGGGAGCTGTTTTTT.

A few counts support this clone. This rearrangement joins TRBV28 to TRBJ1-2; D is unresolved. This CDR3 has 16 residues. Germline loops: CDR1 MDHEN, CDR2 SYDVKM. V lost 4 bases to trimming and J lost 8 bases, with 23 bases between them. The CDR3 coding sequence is TGTGCCAGCAGTTCCCTAGGACGAAAGACTATGAAGGGCTACACCTTC. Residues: CASSSLGRKTMKGYTF.

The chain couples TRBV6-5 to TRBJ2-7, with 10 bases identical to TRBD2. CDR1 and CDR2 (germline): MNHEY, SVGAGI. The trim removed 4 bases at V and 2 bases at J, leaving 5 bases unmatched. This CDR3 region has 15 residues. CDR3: CASSSIGTSAYEQYF. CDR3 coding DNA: TGTGCCAGCAGTTCCATCGGGACTAGCGCCTACGAGCAGTACTTC.

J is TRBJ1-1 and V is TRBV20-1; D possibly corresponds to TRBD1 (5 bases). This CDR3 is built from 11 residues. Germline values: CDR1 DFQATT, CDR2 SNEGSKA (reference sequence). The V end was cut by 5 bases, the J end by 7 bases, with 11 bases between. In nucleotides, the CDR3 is TGCAGTGCTCGCCGGGACTATGAAGCTTTCTTT. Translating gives CSARRDYEAFF.

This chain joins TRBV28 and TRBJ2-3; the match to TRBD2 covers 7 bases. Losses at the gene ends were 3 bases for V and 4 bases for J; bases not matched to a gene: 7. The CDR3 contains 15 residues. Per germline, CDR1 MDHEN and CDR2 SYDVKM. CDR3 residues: CASSFLTSVSDTQYF. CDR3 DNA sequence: TGTGCCAGCAGTTTTCTCACTAGCGTCTCAGATACGCAGTATTTT.

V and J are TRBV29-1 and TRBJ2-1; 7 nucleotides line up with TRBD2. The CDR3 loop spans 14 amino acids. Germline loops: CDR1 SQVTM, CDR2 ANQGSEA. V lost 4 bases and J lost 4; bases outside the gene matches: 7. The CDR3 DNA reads TGCAGCGTTGGTGGGAGGGCCGTATACAATGAGCAGTTCTTC. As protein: CSVGGRAVYNEQFF.

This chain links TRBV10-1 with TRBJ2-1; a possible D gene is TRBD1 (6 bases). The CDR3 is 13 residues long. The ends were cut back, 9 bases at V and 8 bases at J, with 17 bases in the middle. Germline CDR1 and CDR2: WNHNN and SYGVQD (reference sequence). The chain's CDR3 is CARMEDSIDEQFF. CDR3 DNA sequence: TGCGCCAGAATGGAGGACAGTATCGATGAGCAGTTCTTC.